Included here is one T cell receptor beta chain sequence, with context. Original methodology: From reference gene primer amplification, estimates of nucleated cell counts were derived. Only in-frame clones appear in the TCRdb table, and some are missing; sequencing was by immunoSEQ multiplex PCR. V and J calls and clone size follow that table, whereas D and trimming were derived from the DNA. The sample records roughly 35,000 clones, roughly 84% being singletons. The sample belongs to a study of blood T cell repertoires in COVID-19. The germline V gene encodes CDR1 SGHKS and CDR2 YYEKEE (reference sequence). V trimming: 3 bases; J trimming: 3 bases; junction bases outside the gene matches: 9. This CDR3 comprises 16 residues.

Sequencing used peripheral blood. The chain couples TRBV5-5 to TRBJ1-1; 9 positions agree with TRBD1. The receptor was derived from a man in his fifties or sixties with active COVID-19. DNA for the CDR3: TGTGCCAGCAGCTGGGGACAGGGTGGTGGGGACACTGAAGCTTTCTTT. It translates to CASSWGQGGGDTEAFF.